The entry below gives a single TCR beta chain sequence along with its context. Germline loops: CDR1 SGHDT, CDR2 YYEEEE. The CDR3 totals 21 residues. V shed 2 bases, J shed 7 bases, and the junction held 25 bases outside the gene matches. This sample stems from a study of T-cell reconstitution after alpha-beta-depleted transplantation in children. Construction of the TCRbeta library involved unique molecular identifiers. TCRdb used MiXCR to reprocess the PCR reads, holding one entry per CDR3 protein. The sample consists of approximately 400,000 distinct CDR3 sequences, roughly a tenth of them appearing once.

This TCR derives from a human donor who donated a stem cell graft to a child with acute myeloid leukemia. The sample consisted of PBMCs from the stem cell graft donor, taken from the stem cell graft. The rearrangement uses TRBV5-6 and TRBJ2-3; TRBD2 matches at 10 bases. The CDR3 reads CASSFSNYPSGGHDLVYTQYF. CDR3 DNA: TGTGCCAGCAGCTTTTCTAACTACCCTAGCGGGGGCCACGATTTGGTTTATACGCAGTATTTT.